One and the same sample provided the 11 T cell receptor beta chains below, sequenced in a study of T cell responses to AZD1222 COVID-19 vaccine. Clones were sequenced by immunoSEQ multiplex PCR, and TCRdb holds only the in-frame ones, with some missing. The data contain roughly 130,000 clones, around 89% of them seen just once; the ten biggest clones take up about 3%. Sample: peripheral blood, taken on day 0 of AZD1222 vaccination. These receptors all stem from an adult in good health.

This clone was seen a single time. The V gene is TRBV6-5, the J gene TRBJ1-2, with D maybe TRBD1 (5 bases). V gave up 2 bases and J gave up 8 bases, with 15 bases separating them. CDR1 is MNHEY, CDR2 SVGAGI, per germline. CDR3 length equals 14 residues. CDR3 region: CASSYAIEGIGYTF. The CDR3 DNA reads TGTGCCAGCAGTTACGCCATCGAGGGGATCGGCTACACCTTC.

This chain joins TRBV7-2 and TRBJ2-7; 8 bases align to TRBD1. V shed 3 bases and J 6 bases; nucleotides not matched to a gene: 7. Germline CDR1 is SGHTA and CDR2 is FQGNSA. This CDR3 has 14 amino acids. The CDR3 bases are TGTGCCAGCAGCTTGGACAGGGCAGTGGGCGAGCAGTACTTC. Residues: CASSLDRAVGEQYF.

CDR3 region: CASSPDPRVTGELFF. CDR3 nucleotides: TGTGCCAGCAGTCCTGACCCCAGGGTCACCGGGGAGCTGTTTTTT. The chain joins TRBV27 to TRBJ2-2, with a tentative D call TRBD1 (5 bases). Germline V gene sequence: CDR1 MNHEY, CDR2 SMNVEV (reference sequence). The CDR3 is 15 amino acids. Trimming took off 5 bases at V and 4 bases at J, with 14 bases between the two ends.

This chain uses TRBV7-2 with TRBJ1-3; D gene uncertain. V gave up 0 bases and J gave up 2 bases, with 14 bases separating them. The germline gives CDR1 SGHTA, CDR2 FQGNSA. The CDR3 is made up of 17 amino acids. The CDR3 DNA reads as TGTGCCAGCAGCTTAGCTCTTTTGGGTGAGACTGGAAACACCATATATTTT. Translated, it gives CASSLALLGETGNTIYF.

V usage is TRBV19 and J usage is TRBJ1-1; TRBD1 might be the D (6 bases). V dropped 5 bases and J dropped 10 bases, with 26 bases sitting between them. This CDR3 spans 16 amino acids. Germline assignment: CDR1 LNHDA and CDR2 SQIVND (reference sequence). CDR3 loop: CASSLNRDPSRVGAFF. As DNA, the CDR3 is TGTGCCAGTAGTCTCAACAGGGATCCATCACGGGTAGGAGCTTTCTTT.

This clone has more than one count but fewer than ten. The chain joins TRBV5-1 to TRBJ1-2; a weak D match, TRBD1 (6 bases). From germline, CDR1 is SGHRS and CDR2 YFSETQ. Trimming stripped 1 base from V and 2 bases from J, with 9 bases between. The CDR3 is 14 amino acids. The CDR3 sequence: CASSLRGGNYGYTF. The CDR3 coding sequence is TGCGCCAGCAGCTTGAGAGGGGGAAACTATGGCTACACCTTC.

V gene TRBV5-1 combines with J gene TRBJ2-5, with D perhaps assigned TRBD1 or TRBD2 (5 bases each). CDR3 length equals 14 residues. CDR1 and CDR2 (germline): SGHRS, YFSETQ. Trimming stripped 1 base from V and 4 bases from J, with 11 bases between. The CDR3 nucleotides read TGCGCCAGCAGCTTGTTGGGGACCGCAGAGACCCAGTACTTC. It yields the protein CASSLLGTAETQYF.

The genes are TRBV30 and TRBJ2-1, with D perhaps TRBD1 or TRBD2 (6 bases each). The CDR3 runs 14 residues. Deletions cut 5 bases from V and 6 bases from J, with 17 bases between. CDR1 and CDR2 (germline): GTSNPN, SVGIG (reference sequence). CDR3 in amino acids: CAWGPGGHGNEQFF. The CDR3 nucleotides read TGTGCCTGGGGACCTGGGGGGCACGGCAATGAGCAGTTCTTC. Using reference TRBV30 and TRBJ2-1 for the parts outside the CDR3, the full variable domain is SQTIHQWPATLVQPVGSPLSLECTVEGTSNPNLYWYRQAAGRGLQLLFYSVGIGQISSEVPQNLSASRPQDRQFILSSKKLLLSDSGFYLCAWGPGGHGNEQFFGPGTRLTVL.

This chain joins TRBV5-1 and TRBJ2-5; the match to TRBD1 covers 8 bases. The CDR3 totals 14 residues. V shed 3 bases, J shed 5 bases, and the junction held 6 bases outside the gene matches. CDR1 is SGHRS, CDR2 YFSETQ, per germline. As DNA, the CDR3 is TGCGCCAGCAGCTCAGGACAGGGAAGGGAGACCCAGTACTTC. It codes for CASSSGQGRETQYF.

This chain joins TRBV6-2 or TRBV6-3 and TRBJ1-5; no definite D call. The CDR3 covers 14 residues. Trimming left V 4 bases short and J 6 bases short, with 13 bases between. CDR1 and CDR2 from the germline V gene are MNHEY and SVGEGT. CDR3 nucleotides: TGTGCCAGCAGTTCGGCCCCGGGCAGTCAGCCCCAGCATTTT. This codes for CASSSAPGSQPQHF.

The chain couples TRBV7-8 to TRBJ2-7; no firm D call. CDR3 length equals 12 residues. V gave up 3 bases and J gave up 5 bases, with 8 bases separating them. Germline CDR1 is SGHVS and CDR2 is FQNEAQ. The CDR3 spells CASSFKRDEQYF. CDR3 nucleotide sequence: TGTGCCAGCAGCTTTAAAAGAGACGAGCAGTACTTC. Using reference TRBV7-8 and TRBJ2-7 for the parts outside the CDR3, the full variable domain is GAGVSQSPRYKVAKRGQDVALRCDPISGHVSLFWYQQALGQGPEFLTYFQNEAQLDKSGLPSDRFFAERPEGSVSTLKIQRTQQEDSAVYLCASSFKRDEQYFGPGTRLTVT.